Listed here is a single T cell receptor beta chain. What it recognizes is unknown. The source of the sample is a study of type 1 regulatory T cells. Study details: This in vitro CD4 product, T-allo10, is enriched for Tr1 cells and alloantigen-specific. Study-wide results and caveats: Tr1 cells had a more restricted TCR repertoire than non-Tr1 cells.

The V gene end was trimmed by 5 bases and the J gene end by 6 bases; junction bases not matched to a gene: 5. Germline V gene data show CDR1 as SGHTA and CDR2 as FQGTGA. The CDR3 is made up of 13 amino acids. TCRdb independently ran MiXCR on the reads; one entry per CDR3 protein. The table lists around 64,000 distinct CDR3 sequences, 20% to 25% of them singletons. Material: cultured type 1 regulatory T (Tr1) cells, either the whole culture or a sorted fraction (not recorded which). The clonotype originates from a human donor in good health. This sequence joins TRBV7-3 and TRBJ1-1; TRBD1 aligns across 8 bases. The CDR3 sequence: CASSQGADAEAFF. The CDR3 DNA sequence: TGTGCCAGCAGCCAGGGGGCAGATGCTGAAGCTTTCTTT.